This record looks at one T cell receptor (beta chain) sequence and its context. How the authors handled the data: From reference gene primer amplification, estimates of nucleated cell counts were derived. Profiled with immunoSEQ multiplex PCR; TCRdb holds only in-frame clones, not every one. That table gives V, J and clone size, and the DNA gave D and trimming. The sample holds roughly 250,000 clones; 65% to 90% are singletons and the top ten take roughly 2.9%. The data are from a study of blood T cell repertoires in COVID-19. Study background: Italy, Spain and the United States were the sources of the convalescent and acute COVID-19 samples. T cells, B-cell-depleted T cells, or PBMCs provided the cDNA or gDNA that served as material.

In germline, CDR1 is LNHDA, CDR2 SQIVND (reference sequence). V was shortened by 3 bases and J by 4 bases, with 7 bases between the two germline ends. This CDR3 contains 13 residues. Sequencing was carried out using peripheral blood. The source of this sequence is a woman aged 55-70 years with active or convalescent COVID-19. The chain uses TRBV19 and TRBJ1-5, with a tentative D call TRBD1 (5 bases). In DNA form, the CDR3 reads TGTGCCAGTAGTATCAACAGGAATCAGCCCCAGCATTTT. This translates into CASSINRNQPQHF.